This T cell receptor beta chain was sequenced in a study of cytomegalovirus exposure and HLA in healthy donors (dated by TCRdb to the late 2010s). Context from the whole study: According to an earlier analysis of 587 of the donors, 150 million to 200 million T cells yielded 100 million or so unique TCR beta sequences and 276 Gb of sequence data. Rather than using new phenotypic data, the later analysis identified candidate immune exposures from TCR beta sequences and from how often those sequences occurred across donors. Every discovery cohort repertoire had been produced on one sequencing platform. Typing coverage varied by locus: about 620-630 donors for A, B, C, DRB1 and DQB1; 522 for DQA1; more than 600 for DPA1; 400 to 480 for DPB1. Among about 360 genotyped donors of the cohort, an average of about 240,000 unique TCR beta nucleotide sequences were sequenced per donor, roughly 20% of them non-productive. An early release covering about 600 HLA-typed donors comprised 250 to 350 gigabases of sequencing data and tens of millions of unique TCR sequences. The study was designed to test whether signatures of past pathogen exposure could be identified by cataloging public T cell receptors. A later genetic analysis took genome-wide SNP genotypes for about three fifths of the roughly 670 donors and used that subset as a discovery cohort. HLA typing covered class I and class II loci at four-digit resolution. A later analysis re-analyzed previously published TCR beta repertoires from several hundred donors and added high-resolution HLA genotyping to study TCR occurrence patterns. To predict cytomegalovirus infection status, the study brought together high-throughput TCR immunosequencing, statistical association of individual TCRs with disease status, and machine learning. Alongside the repertoire data, information on donor age, sex, ethnicity and CMV serostatus was compiled. The T cell repertoires of some 700 subjects were profiled by immunosequencing and related to cytomegalovirus serostatus. Besides the first cohort of approximately 710 subjects, a separate validation cohort made up of over 100 different subjects was used. About five DR-DQ haplotypes were treated as single units for association and clustering because of strong linkage in the cohort. To decide whether each TCR beta V gene segment behaved as functional or pseudogenic, an earlier analysis of several hundred of the donors relied on high-throughput TCR beta sequencing. Among the approximately 430 genotyped donors, around 81% belonged to the genetic ancestry cluster associated with self-reported Caucasian donors. Paper-wide results and their limitations: In an earlier analysis of approximately 600 of the donors, most TCR beta V segments were observed in productive rearrangements about 90% or about 30% of the time, broadly matching IMGT annotations. Linkage disequilibrium might explain the correlated functional status among segregating V segments, but an unknown experimental factor could not be ruled out. The cohort was sequenced for TCR beta chains only, and without alpha or paired-chain data the features that could be detected were limited. The study gave a list of around 170 TCR beta chains associated with cytomegalovirus. Because counts were too low, roughly 18 rarely observed V segments, including chromosome 9 orphons, were left out of the earlier analysis of about 620 of the donors. The authors suggested that the approach could potentially be generalized to other disease states and immunological phenotypes. In a later genetic analysis, fewer N-insertions in productive TCRs were reported among donors in an Asian-associated ancestry cluster than the approximately 670-donor mean. CMV serostatus was the only immune exposure information available for the cohort. Because HLA typing was unavailable for some donors at each locus, only the typed subset was used in association tests. Compared with equally common non-associated chains, HLA-associated TCR beta chains in a later analysis were more clonally expanded and had lower generation probabilities. Across donors, most TCR sequences were observed very rarely, whereas some public TCRs were present in many individuals. According to a later analysis, most CMV-associated TCR beta chains appeared to be HLA-restricted, and the HLA associations seemed to be driven largely by CMV exposure. In vitro tests confirmed that a few of the cytomegalovirus-associated TCR beta chains recognize cytomegalovirus antigens. The classifier was reported to diagnose cytomegalovirus status with high specificity and sensitivity in both the original cohort and the validation cohort. Several of the top co-occurrence clusters appeared to be linked to parvovirus B19, influenza, CMV and Epstein-Barr virus, according to a later analysis. According to a later analysis, TCR association rates differed among HLA loci, with DRB1 alleles showing the most associated TCRs and HLA-C alleles showing the fewest. The sequencing pipeline was judged likely to have produced a cluster of highly shared sequence variants as a technical artifact. An association between a missense DCLRE1C variant and V-gene and J-gene trimming of TCR beta chains was found in a later genetic analysis and replicated in an independent cohort. At a false discovery rate of 0.05, a later analysis linked 16,000 or so TCR beta sequences to specific HLA alleles. A further reported finding was that TCR beta sequences accurately predicted the HLA-A and HLA-B alleles for most subjects in the first cohort. Assigning TCR associations to individual alleles was difficult when HLA alleles, especially DR and DQ, strongly co-occurred. Because the 87-base-pair reads could not distinguish some IMGT-functional V segments, including TRBV6-2 and TRBV6-3, those segments were excluded. Sequencing depth was assumed to be roughly uniform across donors in the presence/absence analyses, though that assumption may not hold.

The cohort comprised fewer than 750 healthy bone marrow donors. At the time of sampling, every cohort member was nominally healthy, though immune exposures that went unrecorded were likely present. The donor tested CMV seronegative and was one of the 352 seronegative cohort members. A peripheral blood sample was collected from each donor, and TCR beta sequencing was performed on peripheral blood mononuclear cells. Genomic DNA was extracted from the blood cell samples with the Qiagen DNeasy Blood Extraction Kit. The library was built by means of the immunoSEQ multiplex PCR assay. For the multiplex PCR, a mixture combining 60 forward primers for TCR Vbeta segments and 13 reverse primers for TCR Jbeta segments was used. The CDR3 region of rearranged TCR beta genes was amplified from genomic DNA by a multiplex PCR assay. The amplified TCR beta libraries were sequenced on the Illumina HiSeq System as 87-base-pair reads. Under the source paper's analysis protocol: A later analysis counted some 80 million unique TCR beta chains across the 600 to 850 repertoires, and 10 million to 11 million of these chains were shared by at least two donors. A nearest-neighbor algorithm error-corrected the raw reads and collapsed the reads into unique sequences, merging closely related sequences to remove PCR and sequencing errors. Alignment of CDR3 sequences to IMGT reference sequences was used to assign V, D and J gene segments. Each retained sequence needed at least a six-nucleotide match to both a V gene segment and a J gene segment. A rearrangement counted as productive if the CDR3 had no stop codons and remained in frame with V and J, and every other rearrangement counted as non-productive. CDR3 was defined according to IMGT convention as the region running from the second conserved V-encoded cysteine to the conserved J-encoded phenylalanine. In an earlier analysis of some 550 of the donors, sequences lacking an unambiguous match to a single V gene segment were excluded. An earlier analysis of under 750 of the donors called V segments functional above 56.7% productive rearrangements and segregating when the between-donor standard deviation exceeded 5%. A statistical classification framework was developed to diagnose cytomegalovirus status using the catalog of TCR beta chain sequences. In a later analysis, TCR nucleotide sequences were compared against IMGT/GENE-DB human TR gene sequences so that V and J genes could be assigned. Using the TCRdist pipeline, a later analysis assigned CDR3 sequences along with most-parsimonious VDJ recombination scenarios. In a later analysis, each TCR beta chain was defined by its CDR3 amino acid sequence together with its V-gene family, and reads lacking a unique V-gene family were excluded. As a way to deal with suspected cross-contamination and a sequencing artifact, a later analysis dropped approximately 570 nucleotide sequences that were highly shared and had low generation probability. For each public chain, a later analysis derived a clonal expansion index from normalized ranks of inferred template counts within each repertoire. A later analysis computed generation probabilities with a VDJ recombination model fitted to out-of-frame rearrangements, and checked the results against IGoR. In a later analysis, hypergeometric tests were used to score TCR-TCR, TCR-HLA and TCR-CMV co-occurrence, with a repertoire-size bias correction applied to TCR pairs. A later analysis estimated false discovery rates by permuting HLA or CMV assignments 20 times. In a later analysis, co-occurring TCRs were grouped using DBSCAN, and TCRdist sequence similarity was added for clustering within HLA-allele-positive subsets. Repertoires with fewer than 30,000 or more than 120,000 public chains were left out of co-occurrence clustering, as were five repertoires with anomalous nucleotide sharing. TCRdb carries this immuneACCESS record with in-frame sequences only. Its versions omit some clonotypes, under half of them owing to an unresolved V gene in the studies checked, with the rest unexplained. V and J calls plus clone size are reproduced from that table; the DNA served to infer D and trimming. The sample profile shows roughly 250,000 clones; 80% of them were found once. Jointly, the top ten make up roughly 0.3% of the sample.

In the case of this clone: Its antigen is still unknown. No per-base quality is available; no much larger clone lies one base away.

The germline V gene encodes CDR1 SGHRS and CDR2 YFSETQ. There are 19 amino acids in the CDR3, from cysteine to phenylalanine inclusive. Only the CDR3 region is kept as DNA, spanning 57 bases read in frame from base 1. Unmatched junction bases come to 13, with V trimmed by 3 bases and J by 5 bases. The material sequenced was PBMCs. This sequence uses TRBV5-1 and TRBJ2-5; TRBD2 matches 16 bases in the middle. This TCR was recovered from a girl aged 2 to 10 in good health and CMV-seronegative. The DNA sequence is TGCGCCAGCAGCTCAACCCCAGAGGGACTAGCGGGGGGGCCGGAGACCCAGTACTTC. The translation is CASSSTPEGLAGGPETQYF.